These T cell receptor beta chains were read from a single sample in a study of Tregs in tolerant kidney transplant recipients. Here immunoSEQ multiplex PCR was the method, and the copy in TCRdb shows in-frame clones only, minus some. The sample contains 20,000 to 25,000 clones, over 75% of which appear only once. This sample comprised CD8+ T cells from blood (PBMCs), obtained 6 months after the transplant. The receptors shown here come from a human patient who received a combined kidney and bone marrow transplant. Part of the T cells may come from the graft donor. CDR3s include the opening cysteine and the closing phenylalanine or tryptophan.

j_gene: TRBJ2-6
v_gene: TRBV28
CDR3aa: CASSLVTGGFSGANVLTF

j_gene: TRBJ2-1
v_gene: TRBV19
CDR3aa: CASFGSGGNYNEQFF

j_gene: TRBJ2-3
v_gene: TRBV10-1
CDR3aa: CASRGGTGGLYLTDTQYF

j_gene: TRBJ2-1
v_gene: TRBV7-3
CDR3aa: CASSLLGGDNEQFF

j_gene: TRBJ1-2
v_gene: TRBV16
CDR3aa: CASSQPGVGRSGYTF

j_gene: TRBJ2-7
v_gene: TRBV19
CDR3aa: CASSIAEYYEQYF

j_gene: TRBJ1-2
v_gene: TRBV6-5
CDR3aa: CASSFGGDGYTF

j_gene: TRBJ1-2
v_gene: TRBV4-3
CDR3aa: CASSHEGQFYGYTF

j_gene: TRBJ1-4
v_gene: TRBV27
CDR3aa: CASSLWLNEKLFF

j_gene: TRBJ2-2
v_gene: TRBV6-6
CDR3aa: CASSTTGGFTGELFF

j_gene: TRBJ2-4
v_gene: TRBV7-9
CDR3aa: CASSLASDIQYF

j_gene: TRBJ2-3
v_gene: TRBV29-1
CDR3aa: CSVSDRTGPDTQYF

j_gene: TRBJ2-7
v_gene: TRBV19
CDR3aa: CASSITGTGKNEQYF

j_gene: TRBJ2-3
v_gene: TRBV2
CDR3aa: CASKSPEFSTDTQYF

j_gene: TRBJ2-1
v_gene: TRBV7-2
CDR3aa: CASSFSGFNEQFF

j_gene: TRBJ1-2
v_gene: TRBV9
CDR3aa: CASSARDIDGYTF

j_gene: TRBJ2-7
v_gene: TRBV4-1
CDR3aa: CASSQDSGQGGPGAYEQYF

j_gene: TRBJ2-5
v_gene: TRBV4-1
CDR3aa: CASSQDSGGGQETQYF

j_gene: TRBJ2-3
v_gene: TRBV4-2
CDR3aa: CASSQDVRGASTDTQYF

j_gene: TRBJ1-5
v_gene: TRBV7-8
CDR3aa: CASSLLGQHSNQPQHF

j_gene: TRBJ1-1
v_gene: TRBV7-9
CDR3aa: CASSSPEQAEAFF

j_gene: TRBJ2-1
v_gene: TRBV13
CDR3aa: CASSPRTGANEQFF

j_gene: TRBJ2-7
v_gene: TRBV4-2
CDR3aa: CASSQETAGVGYEQYF

j_gene: TRBJ2-6
v_gene: TRBV9
CDR3aa: CASSVRREGFISGANVLTF

j_gene: TRBJ2-1
v_gene: TRBV9
CDR3aa: CASSVASERRGGTDEQFF

j_gene: TRBJ1-5
v_gene: TRBV2
CDR3aa: CASSRGVSNQPQHF

j_gene: TRBJ2-1
v_gene: TRBV5-1
CDR3aa: CASSPGPEQFF

j_gene: TRBJ2-7
v_gene: TRBV6-5
CDR3aa: CASSPSGSPYEQYF

j_gene: TRBJ1-4
v_gene: TRBV2
CDR3aa: CASSTLGGENEKLFF

j_gene: TRBJ1-5
v_gene: TRBV4-3
CDR3aa: CASSQDLAGYQPQHF

j_gene: TRBJ2-1
v_gene: TRBV7-3
CDR3aa: CASSLKGGLHLRSYNEQFF

j_gene: TRBJ2-2
v_gene: TRBV9
CDR3aa: CASSVVGTGELFF

j_gene: TRBJ2-7
v_gene: TRBV28
CDR3aa: CASSFGQVAYEQYF